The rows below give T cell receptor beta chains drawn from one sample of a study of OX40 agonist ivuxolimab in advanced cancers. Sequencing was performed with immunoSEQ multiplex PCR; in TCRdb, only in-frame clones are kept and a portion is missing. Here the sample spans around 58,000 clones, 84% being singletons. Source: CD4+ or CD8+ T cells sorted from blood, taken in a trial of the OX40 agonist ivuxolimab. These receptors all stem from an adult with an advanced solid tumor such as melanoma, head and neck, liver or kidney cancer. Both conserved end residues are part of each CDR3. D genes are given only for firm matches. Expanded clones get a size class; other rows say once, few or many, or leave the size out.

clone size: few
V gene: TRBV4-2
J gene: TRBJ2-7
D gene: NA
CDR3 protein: CASSQDRGYPVGEQYF
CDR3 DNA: TGTGCCAGCAGCCAAGACAGAGGGTACCCGGTGGGCGAGCAGTACTTC

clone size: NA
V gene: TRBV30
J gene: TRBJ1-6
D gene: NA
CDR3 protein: CAWSANFGGVNSPLHF
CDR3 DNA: TGTGCCTGGAGCGCCAATTTTGGGGGCGTTAATTCACCCCTCCACTTT

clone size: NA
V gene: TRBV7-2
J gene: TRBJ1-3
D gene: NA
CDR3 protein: CASSMSRSGNTIYF
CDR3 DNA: TGTGCCAGCAGCATGAGCCGCTCTGGAAACACCATATATTTT

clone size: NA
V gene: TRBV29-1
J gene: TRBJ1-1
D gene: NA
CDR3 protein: CSVAAILNTEAFF
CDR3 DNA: TGCAGCGTCGCAGCGATCCTGAACACTGAAGCTTTCTTT

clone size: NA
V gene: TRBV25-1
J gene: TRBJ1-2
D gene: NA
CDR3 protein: CASRDYRANYGYTF
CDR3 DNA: TGTGCCAGCAGGGACTACAGGGCAAACTATGGCTACACCTTC

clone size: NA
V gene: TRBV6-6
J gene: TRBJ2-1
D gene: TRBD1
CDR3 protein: CASSYAQGAVYNEQFF
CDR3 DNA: TGTGCCAGCAGTTACGCCCAGGGGGCCGTCTACAATGAGCAGTTCTTC

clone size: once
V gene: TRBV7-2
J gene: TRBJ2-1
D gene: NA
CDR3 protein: CASSFDPTSYNEQFF
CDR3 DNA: TGTGCCAGCAGCTTTGACCCCACCTCCTACAATGAGCAGTTCTTC

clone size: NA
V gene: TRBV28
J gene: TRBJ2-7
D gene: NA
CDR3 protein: CASSSRGGGGEQYF
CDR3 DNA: TGTGCCAGCAGTTCTCGTGGGGGAGGGGGCGAGCAGTACTTC

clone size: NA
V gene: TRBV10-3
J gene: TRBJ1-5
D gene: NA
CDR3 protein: CAISEAVSNQPQHF
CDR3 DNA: TGTGCCATCAGTGAGGCGGTTAGCAATCAGCCCCAGCATTTT

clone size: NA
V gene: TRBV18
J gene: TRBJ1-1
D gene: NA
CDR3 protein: CASSPGQNTEAFF
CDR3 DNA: TGTGCCAGCTCACCTGGACAGAACACTGAAGCTTTCTTT

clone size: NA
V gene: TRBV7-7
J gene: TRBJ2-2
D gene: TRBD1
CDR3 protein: CASSRDRGLSGELFF
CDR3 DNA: TGTGCCAGCAGTAGGGACAGGGGGCTGTCCGGGGAGCTGTTTTTT

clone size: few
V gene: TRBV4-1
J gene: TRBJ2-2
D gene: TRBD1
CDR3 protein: CASSPRQGFTGELFF
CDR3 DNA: TGCGCCAGCAGCCCGAGACAGGGATTCACCGGGGAGCTGTTTTTT

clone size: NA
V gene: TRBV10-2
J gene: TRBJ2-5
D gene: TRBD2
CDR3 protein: CASSESRVVAGARETQYF
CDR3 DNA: TGCGCCAGCAGTGAGTCGAGGGTAGTAGCGGGGGCCCGGGAGACCCAGTACTTC

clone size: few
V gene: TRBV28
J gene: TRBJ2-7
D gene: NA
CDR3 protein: CASTLTGHSYEQYF
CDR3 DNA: TGTGCCAGCACTTTGACGGGACACTCCTACGAGCAGTACTTC

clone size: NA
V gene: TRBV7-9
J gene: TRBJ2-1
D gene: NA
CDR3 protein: CASSEDLSNEQFF
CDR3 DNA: TGTGCCAGCAGCGAAGACTTGAGCAATGAGCAGTTCTTC

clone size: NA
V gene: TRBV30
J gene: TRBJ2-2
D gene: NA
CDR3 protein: CAWSVQGGTGELFF
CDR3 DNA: TGTGCCTGGAGTGTACAGGGCGGCACCGGGGAGCTGTTTTTT

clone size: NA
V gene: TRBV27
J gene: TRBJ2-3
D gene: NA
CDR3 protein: CASQGGETDTQYF
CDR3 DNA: TGTGCCAGTCAGGGCGGGGAAACAGATACGCAGTATTTT

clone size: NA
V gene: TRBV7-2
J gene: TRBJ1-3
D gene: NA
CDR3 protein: CASSLVGGSGNTIYF
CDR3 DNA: TGTGCCAGCAGCTTAGTGGGGGGCTCTGGAAACACCATATATTTT

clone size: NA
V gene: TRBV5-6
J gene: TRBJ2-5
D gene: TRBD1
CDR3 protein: CASSLGGQGWETQYF
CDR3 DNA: TGTGCCAGCAGCTTGGGGGGACAGGGGTGGGAGACCCAGTACTTC

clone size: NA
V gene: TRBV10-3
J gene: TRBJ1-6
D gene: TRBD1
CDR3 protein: CAISNRGSSYNSPLHF
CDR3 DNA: TGTGCCATCAGTAACAGGGGGAGCTCCTATAATTCACCCCTCCACTTT

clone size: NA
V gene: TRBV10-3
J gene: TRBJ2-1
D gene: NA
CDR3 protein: CAISSASGNEQFF
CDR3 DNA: TGTGCCATCAGTAGCGCCTCGGGGAATGAGCAGTTCTTC

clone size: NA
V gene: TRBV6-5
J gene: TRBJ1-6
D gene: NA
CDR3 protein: CASSSRAFRPLHF
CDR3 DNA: TGTGCCAGCAGTTCCAGGGCTTTCCGACCCCTCCACTTT

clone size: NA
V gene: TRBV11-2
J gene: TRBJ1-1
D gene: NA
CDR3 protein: CASSFLQGVAEAFF
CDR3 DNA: TGTGCCAGCAGCTTCTTACAGGGAGTTGCTGAAGCTTTCTTT

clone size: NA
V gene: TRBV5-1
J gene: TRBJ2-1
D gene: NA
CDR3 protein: CASSVSRVEDEQFF
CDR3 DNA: TGCGCCAGCAGCGTCTCCAGGGTCGAGGATGAGCAGTTCTTC

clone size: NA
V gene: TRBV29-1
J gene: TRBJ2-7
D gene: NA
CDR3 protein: CSVGVIEYEQYF
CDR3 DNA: TGCAGCGTTGGGGTTATTGAATACGAGCAGTACTTC

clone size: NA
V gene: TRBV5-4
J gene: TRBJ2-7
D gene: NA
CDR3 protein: CASSPAASFGDEQYF
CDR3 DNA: TGTGCCAGCAGCCCCGCCGCCTCCTTCGGGGACGAGCAGTACTTC

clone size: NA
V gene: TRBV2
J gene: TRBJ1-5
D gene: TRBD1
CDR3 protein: CASSLPGTGIKPQHF
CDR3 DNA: TGTGCCAGCAGTTTGCCTGGGACAGGGATAAAGCCCCAGCATTTT

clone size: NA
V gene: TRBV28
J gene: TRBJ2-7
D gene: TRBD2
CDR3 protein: CASSSPRTSGSYEQYF
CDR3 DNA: TGTGCCAGCAGTTCACCTCGGACTAGCGGATCCTACGAGCAGTACTTC

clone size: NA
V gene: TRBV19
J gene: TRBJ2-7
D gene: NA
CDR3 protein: CASSIAQRGTYEQYF
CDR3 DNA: TGTGCCAGTAGTATAGCCCAAAGGGGGACCTACGAGCAGTACTTC

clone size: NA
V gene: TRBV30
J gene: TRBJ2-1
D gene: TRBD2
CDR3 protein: CAWSVAGGLNNEQFF
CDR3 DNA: TGTGCCTGGAGTGTAGCGGGGGGCCTGAACAATGAGCAGTTCTTC

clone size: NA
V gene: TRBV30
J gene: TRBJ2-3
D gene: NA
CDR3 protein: CAWSLPLGDTQYF
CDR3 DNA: TGTGCCTGGAGCCTACCCTTGGGGGATACGCAGTATTTT

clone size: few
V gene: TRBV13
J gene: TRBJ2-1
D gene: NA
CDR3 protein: CASSLRNSYNEQFF
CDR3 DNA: TGTGCCAGCAGCTTACGCAACTCCTACAATGAGCAGTTCTTC

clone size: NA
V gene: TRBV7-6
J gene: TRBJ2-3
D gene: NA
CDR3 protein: CASSPAGTADTQYF
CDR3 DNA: TGTGCCAGCAGCCCGGCGGGGACCGCAGATACGCAGTATTTT

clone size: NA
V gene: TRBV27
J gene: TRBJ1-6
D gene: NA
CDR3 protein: CASSLGQGLVDNSPLHF
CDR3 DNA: TGTGCCAGCAGTTTAGGGCAGGGCCTTGTGGATAATTCACCCCTCCACTTT

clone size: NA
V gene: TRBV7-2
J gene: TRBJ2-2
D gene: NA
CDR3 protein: CASSGGRNTGELFF
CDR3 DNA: TGTGCCAGCAGCGGGGGACGAAACACCGGGGAGCTGTTTTTT

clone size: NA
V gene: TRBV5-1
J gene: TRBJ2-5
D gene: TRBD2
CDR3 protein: CASSWRGEQETQYF
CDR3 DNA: TGCGCCAGCTCCTGGCGGGGGGAACAAGAGACCCAGTACTTC

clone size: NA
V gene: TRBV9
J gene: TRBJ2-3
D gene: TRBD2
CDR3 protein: CASSPGLAAYSGTDTQYF
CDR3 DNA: TGTGCCAGCAGCCCGGGACTAGCGGCATATAGTGGCACAGATACGCAGTATTTT

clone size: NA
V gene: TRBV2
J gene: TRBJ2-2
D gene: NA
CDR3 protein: CASSEEVTGELFF
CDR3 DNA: TGTGCCAGCAGTGAAGAGGTCACCGGGGAGCTGTTTTTT

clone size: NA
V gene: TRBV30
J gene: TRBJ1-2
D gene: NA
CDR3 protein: CAWSVSRGGGYTF
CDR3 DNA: TGTGCCTGGAGTGTCTCGAGGGGGGGTGGCTACACCTTC

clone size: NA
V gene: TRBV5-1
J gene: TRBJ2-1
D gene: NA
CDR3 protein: CASSFTEEGEQFF
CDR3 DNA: TGCGCCAGCAGCTTTACCGAGGAGGGTGAGCAGTTCTTC

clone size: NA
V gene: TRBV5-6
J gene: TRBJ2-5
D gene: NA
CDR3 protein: CASSLDRAETQYF
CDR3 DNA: TGTGCCAGCAGCTTGGACAGGGCAGAGACCCAGTACTTC

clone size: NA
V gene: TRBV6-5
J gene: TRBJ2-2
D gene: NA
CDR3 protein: CASSYLQGNTGELFF
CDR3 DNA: TGTGCCAGCAGTTACTTACAGGGGAACACCGGGGAGCTGTTTTTT

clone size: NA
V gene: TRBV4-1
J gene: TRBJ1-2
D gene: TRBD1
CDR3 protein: CASSQTGQGANYGYTF
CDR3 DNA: TGCGCCAGCAGCCAAACGGGACAGGGGGCTAACTATGGCTACACCTTC

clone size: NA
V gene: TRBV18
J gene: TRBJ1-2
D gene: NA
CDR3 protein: CASSPQGDYGYTF
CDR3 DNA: TGTGCCAGCTCACCACAAGGGGACTATGGCTACACCTTC

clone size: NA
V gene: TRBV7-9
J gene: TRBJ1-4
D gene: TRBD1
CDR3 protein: CASSAPWRDRGKEKLFF
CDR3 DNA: TGTGCCAGCAGCGCGCCGTGGCGGGACAGGGGAAAAGAAAAACTGTTTTTT